A selection of T cell receptor beta chains follows, all from one sample in a study of cytomegalovirus exposure and HLA in healthy donors. Using immunoSEQ multiplex PCR, the repertoire was profiled, and TCRdb retains in-frame clones only, with some absent. The sample gives 210,000 or so clones, 70% to 90% of which show up once; 1% to 1.5% is in the top ten. The sequenced sample was PBMCs. The receptors here all came from a human donor in good health. The CDR3 runs from the conserved cysteine through the conserved F or W. A D gene is named only where the DNA matches it firmly. Clone sizes are given selectively: once, few, many, or a class where the clone is expanded.

j_call: TRBJ2-1
cdr3_length: 17
v_call: TRBV7-9
d_call: TRBD2
clone_size: .
cdr3_nt: TGTGCCAGCAGCACCGGGACTAGCGGGAGGGGTTACAATGAGCAGTTCTTC
cdr3_aa: CASSTGTSGRGYNEQFF

j_call: TRBJ1-4
cdr3_length: 14
v_call: TRBV18
d_call: TRBD1
clone_size: .
cdr3_nt: TGTGCCAGCCGCAGACAGGGGGCAGTGGAAAAACTGTTTTTT
cdr3_aa: CASRRQGAVEKLFF

j_call: TRBJ1-3
cdr3_length: 15
v_call: TRBV6-1
d_call: .
clone_size: .
cdr3_nt: TGTGCCAGCCTCGAGGCGACGGTGGGTAGAAACACCATATATTTT
cdr3_aa: CASLEATVGRNTIYF

j_call: TRBJ2-7
cdr3_length: 15
v_call: TRBV11-2
d_call: TRBD2
clone_size: .
cdr3_nt: TGTGCCAGCAGCTTAGCCGAGGGGAGGGTTTACGAGCAGTACTTC
cdr3_aa: CASSLAEGRVYEQYF

j_call: TRBJ2-7
cdr3_length: 13
v_call: TRBV29-1
d_call: TRBD1
clone_size: .
cdr3_nt: TGCAGCGCCCGTCCCGGGACAGCCTACGAGCAGTACTTC
cdr3_aa: CSARPGTAYEQYF

j_call: TRBJ1-6
cdr3_length: 15
v_call: TRBV6-6
d_call: TRBD1
clone_size: .
cdr3_nt: TGTGCCAGCAGTCCAGGACAGGGGCGGGAATCACCCCTCCACTTT
cdr3_aa: CASSPGQGRESPLHF

j_call: TRBJ2-7
cdr3_length: 14
v_call: TRBV6-5
d_call: TRBD2
clone_size: .
cdr3_nt: TGTGCCAGCAGTTATGGTGGGAGGGCCTCCGAGCAGTACTTC
cdr3_aa: CASSYGGRASEQYF

j_call: TRBJ2-5
cdr3_length: 14
v_call: TRBV7-2
d_call: TRBD2
clone_size: few
cdr3_nt: TGTGCCAGCAGCCTATCTTGGGGGGGAGAGACCCAGTACTTC
cdr3_aa: CASSLSWGGETQYF

j_call: TRBJ2-3
cdr3_length: 15
v_call: TRBV7-9
d_call: TRBD2
clone_size: few
cdr3_nt: TGTGCCAGCAGCCCTAGCGGGGCAGGGGCAGATACGCAGTATTTT
cdr3_aa: CASSPSGAGADTQYF

j_call: TRBJ2-5
cdr3_length: 10
v_call: TRBV29-1
d_call: TRBD1
clone_size: .
cdr3_nt: TGCAGCGTTGGACAGGGGACCCAGTACTTC
cdr3_aa: CSVGQGTQYF

j_call: TRBJ1-4
cdr3_length: 16
v_call: TRBV10-3
d_call: TRBD1
clone_size: .
cdr3_nt: TGTGCCATCAGTGAGTCAGGGGACAGGGCGAATGAAAAACTGTTTTTT
cdr3_aa: CAISESGDRANEKLFF

j_call: TRBJ1-5
cdr3_length: 13
v_call: TRBV19
d_call: .
clone_size: .
cdr3_nt: TGTGCCAGTTCGCGTGGGGAGAGGCAGCCCCAGCATTTT
cdr3_aa: CASSRGERQPQHF

j_call: TRBJ2-7
cdr3_length: 14
v_call: TRBV5-8
d_call: .
clone_size: .
cdr3_nt: TGTGCCACCTCAAGGGGCCTTGGGTCCTACGAGCAGTACTTC
cdr3_aa: CATSRGLGSYEQYF

j_call: TRBJ1-2
cdr3_length: 14
v_call: TRBV7-9
d_call: .
clone_size: once
cdr3_nt: TGTTCCAGCAGCTTAGTCCCGGGACACGGGGGCTACACCTTC
cdr3_aa: CSSSLVPGHGGYTF

j_call: TRBJ2-3
cdr3_length: 18
v_call: TRBV2
d_call: TRBD2
clone_size: .
cdr3_nt: TGTGCCAGCAGTGCCTTCCGGCGGGAGGGCCTGAGCACAGATACGCAGTATTTT
cdr3_aa: CASSAFRREGLSTDTQYF

j_call: TRBJ2-7
cdr3_length: 14
v_call: TRBV25-1
d_call: TRBD2
clone_size: .
cdr3_nt: TGTGCCAGCAGTGAAGAGCGGGAGGCGGGGGAGCAGTACTTC
cdr3_aa: CASSEEREAGEQYF